This T cell receptor beta chain was identified in a study of cytomegalovirus exposure and HLA in healthy donors. The ends lost 2 bases at V and 8 bases at J; junction bases unmatched: 5. The germline V gene has CDR1 SQVTM and CDR2 ANQGSEA. This CDR3 is built from 12 residues. In the PCR, 60 Vbeta and 13 Jbeta primers were used. Data came from immunoSEQ multiplex PCR; TCRdb stores just in-frame clones and leaves some out. The sample lists roughly 110,000 clones, approximately 71% occurring once. This sequence joins TRBV29-1 and TRBJ1-2; TRBD1 aligns across 7 bases. The sequence was obtained from a man in his forties or fifties in good health and CMV-seronegative. The specimen was PBMCs. CDR3 nucleotide sequence: TGCAGCGTTGAAACGACAGGGTTAGGCTACACCTTC. Its translation: CSVETTGLGYTF. Full variable domain (outside the CDR3, taken from reference TRBV29-1 and TRBJ1-2): SAVISQKPSRDICQRGTSLTIQCQVDSQVTMMFWYRQQPGQSLTLIATANQGSEATYESGFVIDKFPISRPNLTFSTLTVSNMSPEDSSIYLCSVETTGLGYTFGSGTRLTVV.